This T cell receptor (beta chain) derives from a study of circulating CD8 cells and anti-PD-1 response in melanoma (dated by TCRdb to the early 2020s). At the level of the whole study: Nivolumab was administered to patients intravenously at 3 mg/kg every 2 weeks. Of the 13 patients in the melanoma cohort, anti-PD-1 was received as first-line therapy by seven patients, and prior targeted therapy or immunotherapy had been received by six patients. Responders were defined as patients showing complete or partial responses, and non-responders as patients showing stable or progressive disease (RECIST v1.1). The TCR repertoire analysis was performed on around eleven melanoma patients, comprising 7 non-responders and 4 responders. On on-treatment samples, PD-1 was detected using a biotinylated anti-human IgG4 antibody.

For CDR1 and CDR2, the germline V gene lists LGHNA and YNFKEQ. The CDR3 has 19 amino acids, counting the end cysteine and phenylalanine. This entry keeps only the CDR3 DNA: 57 bases, framed from base 1. V was cut back by 4 bases and J by 0 bases, leaving a gap of 25 bases between them. This clonotype is described as large (0.1 to 1%). The antigen this receptor binds is unknown. No much larger clonotype is one base removed from it; base qualities were not supplied. Findings and caveats that apply to the study as a whole: The published TCR repertoire comparisons relied only on baseline and M1 samples from a small cohort that had few responders. Because material was limited, most experiments were generally run without replicates. Tumor material was not accessible, so tumor reactivity was assessed by peptide assays on expanded sorted subsets instead. The cohort included both treatment-naive and previously treated patients, and the authors noted that this mix could influence results. The highest diversity was observed in the DNEG repertoire, similar and higher clonality was shown by the PD-1 and DPOS repertoires, and the lowest diversity was found in the TIGIT repertoires. Between subsets, repertoires were largely private, with fewer than 8% of TRB clonotypes shared at M1, and the highest sharing was seen between DPOS and TIGIT.

Instrument used: NextSeq 500. Starting from approximately 15 ng of total RNA, TCR libraries were made with the QIAseq Immune Repertoire RNA Library Kit, Human TCR Panel. Sequencing of the TCR libraries was done on an Illumina NextSeq with a Mid Output V2 kit and asymmetric 261x41 paired-end reads. Every TCR library was diluted down to roughly 3.9 nM, then pooled, denatured and loaded at about 0.92 pM. The study's own analysis went as follows. TCR FASTQ files were processed in the QIAGEN GeneGlobe Data Analysis Center, with downstream analysis in R 3.5.2. To get clonality, Shannon entropy was normalized by the log of the number of unique productive sequences and the result was subtracted from one. For each subset, Fisher exact tests at 5% FDR were used to find TRA or TRB clonotypes whose abundance differed between baseline and M1. Clonotypes with differential abundance were classified as emerging, expanding, contracting or non-expanding/contracting. Morisita's overlap index was used to measure repertoire overlap between patients. The raw public reads went through TCRdb reprocessing: fastp at Q25, MiXCR clone calling, in-frame beta chains kept. Rows with a matching CDR3 protein are joined into one entry that keeps the most common DNA and genes. The authors' filters were not applied to this entry. This sample comprises about 360 distinct CDR3 sequences, less than 10% of them detected only once. The top ten clones comprise 25% of the sample.

Using a BD FACSAria II cell sorter, four subsets defined by PD-1 and/or TIGIT were sorted out of live CD3+CD8+TCRalphabeta+ cells. Circulating CD8 T cells were sorted into four subsets by PD-1 and TIGIT expression to characterize their relevance to anti-PD-1 therapy response. For every sorted CD8 T-cell subset, sequencing covered both the TCR alpha and the TCR beta chains. Peripheral blood was drawn before the first anti-PD-1 injection and after two and four injections. PBMCs were immediately isolated by Ficoll gradient centrifugation. Until use, PBMCs were kept cryopreserved in liquid nitrogen in RPMI containing roughly 20% FCS and roughly 10% DMSO. After thawing, PBMCs were stained with a viability dye plus antibodies against CD3, CD8alpha, TCRalphabeta, PD-1 and TIGIT. The RNeasy Kit was used to extract total RNA, and all samples came in with a RIN above 7.

The TCR originated in a human donor with melanoma. The sequence is built from TRBV4-2 and TRBJ2-7; no D gene call is confident. Sequencing used CD8+ T cells from PBMCs, obtained at baseline or after one month of anti-PD-1 therapy (not recorded which). The CDR3 protein is CASSPQANSETPSSYEQYF. At the DNA level, the sequence is TGTGCCAGCAGCCCCCAAGCCAATTCGGAGACCCCGAGCTCCTACGAGCAGTACTTC.